The clone carrying this TCR beta chain was seen many times. The authors made TCR cDNA by 5'RACE template switching, adding a universal primer site and UMIs. From the 5' RACE reads, TCRdb called clonotypes with MiXCR, one entry per CDR3 protein. The sample carries a few hundred thousand distinct CDR3 sequences, 4.1% recorded once. The data were taken from a study of T cells after yellow fever vaccination. V lost 5 bases and J lost 4, with 16 bases in between. In germline, CDR1 is LGHNA, CDR2 YSLEER. This CDR3 comprises 15 residues. The receptor's source is a young man who received the YFV17D yellow fever vaccine. The sample here was PBMCs, taken 5 days after the yellow fever booster vaccination. The chain uses TRBV4-3 and TRBJ2-3; weak D call: TRBD2 (6 bases). The CDR3 DNA is TGCGCCAGCAGCTCTCGGGGGTGGGTGTCAGATACGCAGTATTTT. Protein sequence: CASSSRGWVSDTQYF.